This T cell receptor (beta chain) derives from a study of CD8 T cells in ankylosing spondylitis. General study findings and limits: Roughly 8 highly homologous variants formed a TCR beta motif that appeared characteristic of ankylosing spondylitis blood.

TCRdb reprocessed the 5' RACE reads with MiXCR, giving one entry per CDR3 protein. The data show about 160,000 distinct CDR3 sequences, with 40% to 50% seen just once and roughly 15% held by the top ten. As to this clonotype: Its antigen is currently unknown.

The CDR3 runs to 14 residues. V was clipped by 5 bases and J by 0 bases, with 7 bases between them. The sample was synovial fluid, either unsorted or a sorted T cell fraction (not recorded which). The chain joins TRBV12-3 or TRBV12-4 to TRBJ2-2; D is undetermined. This receptor was obtained from a male donor with ankylosing spondylitis. CDR3 bases: TGTGCCAGCAGTGACTCGACGAACACCGGGGAGCTGTTTTTT. Protein product: CASSDSTNTGELFF.